Shown below are 16 T cell receptor beta chains from a single sample sequenced in a study of molecular identifiers for immune sequencing clone quantification. TCRdb ran MiXCR on the PCR reads and lists one entry per CDR3 protein. Of some 590,000 distinct CDR3 sequences listed, about 25% were seen once; the top ten hold 0.78%. Sequenced input: naive CD8+ T cells from blood, with Jurkat cell RNA spiked in. Subset denoted: FACS-sorted CD8+CD4-CCR7+CD45RA+ naive T cells. These receptor sequences come from a human donor in good health. Some libraries in this study had Jurkat cell RNA spiked in.

The chain combines TRBV3-1 with TRBJ1-1, with D hard to call. Trimming removed 3 bases at V and 1 base at J, with 9 bases between. Germline assignment: CDR1 LGHDT and CDR2 YNNKEL (reference sequence). This CDR3 comprises 14 residues. Here the CDR3 reads CASSHTQTNTEAFF. CDR3 DNA: TGTGCCAGCAGCCACACGCAGACGAACACTGAAGCTTTCTTT. The entire variable domain, with the rest obtained from reference TRBV3-1 and TRBJ1-1, is as follows: DTAVSQTPKYLVTQMGNDKSIKCEQNLGHDTMYWYKQDSKKFLKIMFSYNNKELIINETVPNRFSPKSPDKAHLNLHINSLELGDSAVYFCASSHTQTNTEAFFGQGTRLTVV.

This clonotype occurred many times. The gene calls are TRBV5-4 and TRBJ2-3; D call uncertain. The CDR3 is 12 residues long. Looked up from germline, CDR1 is SGHNT and CDR2 is YYREEE (reference sequence). Trimming stripped 7 bases from V and 2 bases from J, with 8 bases between. The CDR3 DNA is TGTGCCAGCCACCCGAACACAGATACGCAGTATTTT. It translates to CASHPNTDTQYF.

Many counts were recorded for this clonotype. This chain links TRBV4-3 with TRBJ1-1, with no clear D. V shed 1 base and J shed 3 bases, with 9 bases lying between them. CDR3 length equals 14 residues. Germline CDR1 and CDR2: LGHNA and YSLEER. In DNA, the CDR3 is TGCGCCAGCAGCCAAGGACGCGGTTACACTGAAGCTTTCTTT. It translates to CASSQGRGYTEAFF.

This clonotype has at least ten counts. The chain uses TRBV12-5 and TRBJ1-2; no definite D call. Trimming left V 1 base short and J 4 bases short, with 10 bases between. The CDR3 consists of 14 residues. The germline V gene has CDR1 LGHNT and CDR2 FRNRAP. The CDR3 spells CASGLASGTYGYTF. CDR3 in DNA: TGTGCTAGTGGTTTGGCGTCCGGCACCTATGGCTACACCTTC.

This clonotype has only a few counts. The chain uses TRBV28 and TRBJ2-1; D call uncertain. CDR1 and CDR2 (germline): MDHEN, SYDVKM. The CDR3 runs to 13 residues. Trimming removed 5 bases at V and 5 bases at J, with 10 bases between. The CDR3 bases are TGTGCCAGCAGTATAGGAGCGAACAATGAGCAGTTCTTC. It specifies CASSIGANNEQFF.

This clonotype was recorded many times. The DNA for the CDR3 is TGCGCCAGCAGCCAAGGGTCTATCTACAATGAGCAGTTCTTC. It translates to CASSQGSIYNEQFF. The rearrangement joins TRBV4-3 to TRBJ2-1; D ambiguous. The germline V gene has CDR1 LGHNA and CDR2 YSLEER. This CDR3 has 14 residues. Trimming left V 1 base short and J 3 bases short, with 7 bases between.

There are a few counts of this clonotype. This chain joins TRBV2 and TRBJ1-6; maybe TRBD1 (6 bases). The germline V gene encodes CDR1 SNHLY and CDR2 FYNNEI. The CDR3 runs 17 residues. V was clipped by 3 bases and J by 1 base, with 13 bases between them. The CDR3: CASSDVEGGSYNSPLHF. The DNA for the CDR3 is TGTGCCAGCAGTGATGTCGAAGGGGGATCCTATAATTCACCCCTCCACTTT.

This clonotype turned up a few times. This sequence may be a read error, since a much larger clone differs from it by one base. This rearrangement joins TRBV29-1 to TRBJ1-1, with D tentatively TRBD1 (5 bases). This CDR3 has 11 amino acids. Germline CDR1 and CDR2: SQVTM and ANQGSEA. The CDR3: CCVGANTEAFF. DNA for the CDR3: TGCTGCGTTGGGGCAAACACTGAAGCTTTCTTT.

This clonotype was seen many times. The chain combines TRBV14 with TRBJ2-2; tentative D call: TRBD2 (6 bases). CDR1 and CDR2 from the germline V gene are SGHDN and FVKESK. The V gene lost 1 base and the J gene lost 4 bases, with 10 bases spanning the gap. The CDR3 has 15 amino acids. The CDR3 DNA follows: TGTGCCAGCAGCCAAGGCGGGGAAGTCACCGGGGAGCTGTTTTTT. Encoded protein: CASSQGGEVTGELFF.

This clonotype was recorded a few times. The genes are TRBV28 and TRBJ2-2, with D unclear. Germline-derived CDR1 and CDR2 are MDHEN and SYDVKM. V was pared by 5 bases and J by 2 bases, with 12 bases between. The CDR3 loop spans 15 amino acids. The CDR3 DNA sequence: TGTGCCAGCAGTCCCCGTAGGGTTAACACCGGGGAGCTGTTTTTT. This translates into CASSPRRVNTGELFF.

The V gene is TRBV10-3, the J gene TRBJ2-7; TRBD1 matches at 9 bases. The CDR3 runs 15 residues. The germline V gene has CDR1 ENHRY and CDR2 SYGVKD. The V and J ends lost 1 base and 4 bases, in that order; junction bases with no gene match: 5. CDR3: CAISEWDRAEYEQYF. CDR3 DNA sequence: TGTGCCATCAGTGAGTGGGACAGGGCAGAATACGAGCAGTACTTC.

At least ten counts were recorded for this clonotype. This sequence joins TRBV7-9 and TRBJ2-7; the D gene is possibly TRBD2 (5 bases). Germline assignment: CDR1 SEHNR and CDR2 FQNEAQ (reference sequence). The CDR3 runs 14 residues. V gave up 5 bases and J gave up 4 bases, with 15 bases separating them. CDR3 residues: CASSPRTGRYEQYF. The CDR3 nucleotides read TGTGCCAGCAGCCCGCGGACGGGGAGATACGAGCAGTACTTC. Filled out from reference TRBV7-9 and TRBJ2-7, the complete variable domain reads DTGVSQNPRHKITKRGQNVTFRCDPISEHNRLYWYRQTLGQGPEFLTYFQNEAQLEKSRLLSDRFSAERPKGSFSTLEIQRTEQGDSAMYLCASSPRTGRYEQYFGPGTRLTVT.

To note about this clonotype: A much bigger clone sits one base away, suggesting this may be a read error. The chain combines TRBV4-3 with TRBJ2-7; a possible D gene is TRBD2 (6 bases). Germline V gene data show CDR1 as LGHNA and CDR2 as YSLEER. The length of the CDR3 is 16 residues. With 0 bases removed from V and 2 bases from J, the gap between germline ends came to 14 bases. This chain's CDR3 is CASSQDWLAPPYEQYF. CDR3 DNA sequence: TGCGCCAGCAGCCAAGATTGGCTAGCGCCTCCCTACGAGCAGTACTTC.

This clonotype showed up just once. The DNA is left out, because the CDR3 cannot be placed on it with certainty; the CDR3 is given as TCRdb lists it. The chain has TRBV3-2 and TRBJ1-1. TRBV3-2 is an annotated pseudogene. A total of 18 residues make up the CDR3, ends included. The CDR3 region is CASSQDEWVGVGTAEAFF.

To note about this clonotype: A read error is possible here, since a much larger clone lies one base away. The chain carries TRBV7-9 and TRBJ2-3; possible D gene TRBD2, 5 bases. Trimming removed 5 bases from V and 10 bases from J, with 16 bases in between. The V gene's germline CDR1 is SEHNR and CDR2 FQNEAQ (reference sequence). This CDR3 has 13 amino acids. The CDR3 sequence is CASSPAGVDAQYF. The DNA for the CDR3 is TGTGCCAGCAGCCCGGCCGGGGTTGATGCGCAGTATTTT.

This clonotype was counted ten times or more. Its ends do not fully match the called genes, so a read error is possible. This chain uses TRBV6-2 or TRBV6-3 with TRBJ1-5; D gene uncertain. The CDR3 is made up of 15 amino acids. Per germline, CDR1 MNHEY and CDR2 SVGEGT. CDR3 nucleotides: TGTGCCAGCAGTTACGGGGAAGCACTCTTTCAGGCCCAGCATTTT. Amino acids: CASSYGEALFQAQHF.